This TCR beta chain stems from a study of CD8 T cells in Susac syndrome. TEMRA cells were FACS-enriched, unlike CD8+ and CD4+ T cells, which were negatively isolated. cDNA came from about 0.51 to 1 ug RNA primed by random hexamers. TCRdb passed the immunoSEQ multiplex PCR reads through MiXCR, listing each CDR3 protein once. The data hold some 130,000 distinct CDR3 sequences, with about 95% observed a single time. The length of the CDR3 is 14 residues. Germline CDR1 MDHEN, CDR2 SYDVKM. J gave up 5 bases and V 3 bases, and 3 bases lay outside the gene matches. This clonotype was obtained from a human donor in good health. The chain is built from TRBV28 and TRBJ2-2; 7 bases line up with TRBD1. Sample: CD4+ T cells from PBMCs. As DNA, the CDR3 is TGTGCCAGCAGTTTCTTCAGGGGGACCGGGGAGCTGTTTTTT. This sequence encodes CASSFFRGTGELFF.